Shown below are 17 T cell receptor beta chains from a single sample sequenced in a study of T cell responses to AZD1222 COVID-19 vaccine. Produced via immunoSEQ multiplex PCR; TCRdb's table is partial and in-frame only. The sample has some 120,000 clones, 86% seen once. Sequenced here: peripheral blood, sampled 28 days after the second AZD1222 dose. All receptors derive from an adult who received the AZD1222 COVID-19 vaccine.

This rearrangement joins TRBV7-9 to TRBJ1-2; perhaps TRBD1 as D (5 bases). CDR1 SEHNR and CDR2 FQNEAQ come from the germline V gene (reference sequence). V dropped 5 bases and J dropped 4 bases, with 23 bases sitting between them. The CDR3 has 17 amino acids. This CDR3 is CASSPREGTWKVYGYTF. The CDR3 region has the DNA TGTGCCAGCAGCCCCAGGGAGGGGACCTGGAAGGTCTATGGCTACACCTTC.

V is TRBV5-1 and J is TRBJ1-6; a weak D match, TRBD1 (6 bases). Germline-derived CDR1 and CDR2 are SGHRS and YFSETQ. The CDR3 consists of 15 residues. V lost 0 bases to trimming and J lost 5 bases, with 9 bases between them. The CDR3 reads CASSLEGGNNSPLHF. The CDR3 nucleotides read TGCGCCAGCAGCTTGGAAGGGGGTAATAATTCACCCCTCCACTTT.

The chain carries TRBV14 and TRBJ2-1; 7 positions agree with TRBD1. V shed 0 bases, J shed 8 bases, and the junction held 7 bases outside the gene matches. CDR1 and CDR2 from the germline V gene are SGHDN and FVKESK. There are 15 residues in the CDR3. CDR3 sequence reads: CASSQDDRALDEQFF. DNA for the CDR3: TGTGCCAGCAGCCAAGATGACAGGGCCCTCGATGAGCAGTTCTTC.

The chain recombines TRBV5-8 with TRBJ2-7, with a weak D call TRBD1 (6 bases). V lost 5 bases and J 5 bases, leaving 17 bases between the germline ends. This CDR3 contains 14 residues. The V gene's germline CDR1 is SGHTS and CDR2 YDEGEE. The CDR3 region is CASRPGTSRHEQYF. CDR3 in DNA: TGTGCCAGCAGGCCCGGGACATCTCGCCACGAGCAGTACTTC.

The chain is built from TRBV6-1 and TRBJ1-5; 9 nucleotides match TRBD1. With 6 bases clipped from V and 6 bases from J, the junction kept 9 bases outside the gene matches. The CDR3 is 15 amino acids. Per germline, CDR1 MNHNS and CDR2 SASEGT. The CDR3 DNA follows: TGTGCCAGCAGCCGGGGACAGGGAGGATCTCAGCCCCAGCATTTT. It is translated as CASSRGQGGSQPQHF.

The chain is built from TRBV28 and TRBJ2-7, with D possibly matching TRBD1 (6 bases). The CDR3 spans 13 residues. The germline gives CDR1 MDHEN, CDR2 SYDVKM. V was cut by 6 bases and J by 2 bases, with 11 bases left in between. The CDR3 coding sequence is TGTGCCAGCAGCGACAGGCCAACCTACGAGCAGTACTTC. It yields the protein CASSDRPTYEQYF.

The gene calls are TRBV7-8 and TRBJ1-4; D may be TRBD1 (5 bases). Germline V gene lookup returns CDR1 SGHVS and CDR2 FQNEAQ. V was shortened by 5 bases and J by 8 bases, with 15 bases between the two germline ends. This CDR3 is 14 amino acids long. This CDR3 reads CASSPRRGEEKLFF. CDR3 nucleotides: TGTGCCAGCAGCCCCCGACGAGGGGAGGAAAAACTGTTTTTT.

The chain employs TRBV18 and TRBJ1-5; D unresolved. The V and J ends lost 2 bases and 0 bases respectively, with 8 bases between them. Germline V lookup: CDR1 KGHSH, CDR2 LQKENI. The CDR3 is 15 residues long. The CDR3 DNA reads TGTGCCAGCTCACCAGGCAGAATTAGCAATCAGCCCCAGCATTTT. Translation gives CASSPGRISNQPQHF.

The chain carries TRBV27 and TRBJ1-1; possible D gene TRBD1, 5 bases. V lost 7 bases and J 3 bases, leaving 18 bases between the germline ends. This CDR3 has 15 residues. Germline CDR1 and CDR2: MNHEY and SMNVEV (reference sequence). The CDR3 loop is CASMAGGVYYTEAFF. The CDR3 nucleotides read TGTGCCAGCATGGCGGGGGGTGTGTACTACACTGAAGCTTTCTTT.

This clone was recorded only once. This chain links TRBV11-2 with TRBJ1-1; 7 nucleotides match TRBD1. V lost 5 bases to trimming and J lost 5 bases; unmatched junction nucleotides: 17. CDR3 size: 17 residues. Per germline, CDR1 SGHAT and CDR2 FQNNGV. The CDR3: CASSPGGYGGGWTEAFF. The CDR3 nucleotides are TGTGCCAGCAGCCCGGGGGGCTATGGAGGGGGCTGGACTGAAGCTTTCTTT.

The gene calls are TRBV9 and TRBJ1-2; D is undetermined. CDR1 is SGDLS and CDR2 is YYNGEE in the germline V gene. The CDR3 runs to 15 residues. The V and J ends lost 2 bases and 0 bases respectively, with 11 bases between them. CDR3 amino acids: CASSVSALANYGYTF. CDR3 nucleotides: TGTGCCAGCAGCGTTTCCGCGTTAGCTAACTATGGCTACACCTTC.

The chain couples TRBV5-1 to TRBJ2-7; the D gene is possibly TRBD1 (5 bases). The CDR3 has 15 amino acids. V lost 0 bases and J lost 4, with 14 bases in between. CDR1 is SGHRS and CDR2 is YFSETQ in the germline V gene. DNA for the CDR3: TGCGCCAGCAGCTTGGGGCAGGGAATAATTTACGAGCAGTACTTC. This gives the protein CASSLGQGIIYEQYF.

The chain is built from TRBV28 and TRBJ2-5, with a possible D match to TRBD2 (5 bases). This CDR3 region has 15 residues. Germline V CDR1 and CDR2: MDHEN, SYDVKM. The V end lost 5 bases, the J end lost 2 bases, and 15 bases lay between the germline ends. The CDR3 region is CASSTLGKPQETQYF. In DNA form, the CDR3 reads TGTGCCAGCAGTACACTCGGGAAACCGCAAGAGACCCAGTACTTC. The complete variable domain, with remaining parts taken from reference TRBV28 and TRBJ2-5, reads DVKVTQSSRYLVKRTGEKVFLECVQDMDHENMFWYRQDPGLGLRLIYFSYDVKMKEKGDIPEGYSVSREKKERFSLILESASTNQTSMYLCASSTLGKPQETQYFGPGTRLLVL.

The chain combines TRBV5-4 with TRBJ2-3; 8 bases agree with TRBD2. CDR1 is SGHNT, CDR2 YYREEE, per germline (reference sequence). The CDR3 length is 15 residues. With 3 bases clipped from V and 4 bases from J, the junction kept 7 bases outside the gene matches. The CDR3 sequence is CASSYPGLVSDTQYF. The CDR3 DNA reads TGTGCCAGCAGCTACCCGGGACTAGTGTCAGATACGCAGTATTTT. Looking up the rest from reference TRBV5-4 and TRBJ2-3 gives the full variable domain: ETGVTQSPTHLIKTRGQQVTLRCSSQSGHNTVSWYQQALGQGPQFIFQYYREEENGRGNFPPRFSGLQFPNYSSELNVNALELDDSALYLCASSYPGLVSDTQYFGPGTRLTVL.

The V and J genes are TRBV4-1 and TRBJ1-2, with D unclear. Germline assignment: CDR1 MGHRA and CDR2 YSYEKL. Trimming took off 6 bases at V and 1 base at J, with 9 bases between the two ends. CDR3 size: 13 residues. Here the CDR3 reads CASSMNGNYGYTF. The CDR3 bases are TGCGCCAGCAGTATGAACGGTAACTATGGCTACACCTTC.

V gene TRBV4-1 combines with J gene TRBJ2-7; no reliable D call. Trimming left V 2 bases short and J 2 bases short, with 7 bases between. The germline gives CDR1 MGHRA, CDR2 YSYEKL. The CDR3 is made up of 13 amino acids. CDR3 loop: CASSQTMTYEQYF. The CDR3 nucleotides are TGCGCCAGCAGCCAAACTATGACCTACGAGCAGTACTTC.

The rearrangement joins TRBV12-5 to TRBJ2-1, with D perhaps TRBD1 or TRBD2 (7 bases each). The CDR3 loop spans 14 amino acids. Germline loops: CDR1 LGHNT, CDR2 FRNRAP. The germline V and J ends were trimmed by 9 bases and 8 bases, with 20 bases remaining between them. CDR3 region: CASTLQGGGDEQFF. CDR3 DNA sequence: TGTGCTAGCACTCTCCAGGGGGGAGGGGATGAGCAGTTCTTC.